The 21 T cell receptor beta chains given below trace back to one sample, sequenced in a study of shared clonotypes between healthy human individuals. Some clones are missing from TCRdb's copy, which holds only in-frame ones; the method was immunoSEQ multiplex PCR. Of more than 2,000,000 clones in the sample, approximately 93% were seen once. The sequenced material came from naive CD4+ T cells from PBMCs. The subset: CD45RA+ positively selected. Source of these receptors: a man between 18 and 29 years old in good health. Some clones in this sample may be carry-over from other donors' samples.

The chain recombines TRBV27 with TRBJ2-2; 8 bases align to TRBD1. CDR1 is MNHEY, CDR2 SMNVEV, per germline (reference sequence). V was pared by 3 bases and J by 3 bases, with 12 bases of the junction left unmatched. This CDR3 contains 18 residues. The CDR3 coding sequence is TGTGCCAGCAGTTTGGGGATGGACAGGGTGGCCCACACCGGGGAGCTGTTTTTT. Translating gives CASSLGMDRVAHTGELFF.

A few counts support this clone. The chain combines TRBV18 with TRBJ1-5, with a tentative D call TRBD1 (6 bases). The ends were cut back, 5 bases at V and 0 bases at J, with 11 bases in the middle. CDR3 length: 15 residues. Germline CDR1 and CDR2: KGHSH and LQKENI. CDR3 nucleotide sequence: TGTGCCAGCTCATCACAGGGTAATAGCAATCAGCCCCAGCATTTT. It specifies CASSSQGNSNQPQHF. The variable domain in full, completed from reference TRBV18 and TRBJ1-5, reads NAGVMQNPRHLVRRRGQEARLRCSPMKGHSHVYWYRQLPEEGLKFMVYLQKENIIDESGMPKERFSAEFPKEGPSILRIQQVVRGDSAAYFCASSSQGNSNQPQHFGDGTRLSIL.

This sequence joins TRBV19 and TRBJ1-5, with 9 nucleotides matching TRBD1. Per germline, CDR1 LNHDA and CDR2 SQIVND (reference sequence). The CDR3 has 15 amino acids. V trimming: 6 bases; J trimming: 3 bases; junction bases outside the gene matches: 6. DNA for the CDR3: TGTGCCAGTAGCCCACAGGGGGCTCTCAATCAGCCCCAGCATTTT. This translates into CASSPQGALNQPQHF.

The count of this clone is one. The gene calls are TRBV5-6 and TRBJ1-2; D gene uncertain. Germline-derived CDR1 and CDR2 are SGHDT and YYEEEE. Trimming cost V 0 bases and J 3 bases, with 9 bases left between them. The CDR3 loop spans 14 amino acids. The DNA of the CDR3 is TGTGCCAGCAGCTTGGCGGCCGGACACTATGGCTACACCTTC. It translates to CASSLAAGHYGYTF. The full variable domain, in which reference TRBV5-6 and TRBJ1-2 provide the parts outside the CDR3, is DAGVTQSPTHLIKTRGQQVTLRCSPKSGHDTVSWYQQALGQGPQFIFQYYEEEERQRGNFPDRFSGHQFPNYSSELNVNALLLGDSALYLCASSLAAGHYGYTFGSGTRLTVV.

The chain uses TRBV7-3 and TRBJ1-1; D uncertain. The CDR3 sequence is 15 residues long. The germline gives CDR1 SGHTA, CDR2 FQGTGA. V gave up 4 bases and J gave up 1 base, with 13 bases separating them. This chain's CDR3 is CASSSGREANTEAFF. The DNA of the CDR3 is TGTGCCAGCAGCTCGGGTAGGGAAGCGAACACTGAAGCTTTCTTT.

The V and J genes are TRBV5-1 and TRBJ2-1; 15 bases match TRBD2. V lost 3 bases to trimming and J lost 3 bases; unmatched junction nucleotides: 4. Per the germline V gene, CDR1 is SGHRS and CDR2 is YFSETQ. This CDR3 has 17 amino acids. CDR3 nucleotide sequence: TGCGCCAGCAGCTCCGGGACTAGCGGGAGGTTCTACAATGAGCAGTTCTTC. This sequence encodes CASSSGTSGRFYNEQFF.

The J gene is TRBJ2-5, the V gene TRBV7-2; 8 positions match TRBD1. Germline V CDR1 and CDR2: SGHTA, FQGNSA. This CDR3 has 15 amino acids. The ends lost 6 bases at V and 5 bases at J; junction bases unmatched: 11. The CDR3 DNA sequence: TGTGCCAGCAGACCCGACAGGGGTGGTTGGGAGACCCAGTACTTC. Protein sequence: CASRPDRGGWETQYF.

This clone showed up just once. J is TRBJ2-1 and V is TRBV6-1, with 8 bases fitting TRBD1. V dropped 1 base and J dropped 9; count of bases not matched to a gene: 8. Germline CDR1 and CDR2: MNHNS and SASEGT. The CDR3 is 15 residues long. The CDR3 loop is CASSEGQGALTEQFF. CDR3 bases: TGTGCCAGCAGTGAAGGTCAGGGGGCGCTTACTGAGCAGTTCTTC.

This chain connects TRBV6-5 to TRBJ2-7; 11 bases align to TRBD1. J was trimmed by 4 bases and V by 6 bases; bases with no gene match: 5. This CDR3 spans 14 amino acids. The germline V gene has CDR1 MNHEY and CDR2 SVGAGI. CDR3 nucleotide sequence: TGTGCCAGCAGCCGTGGGACAGGGGGGTACGAGCAGTACTTC. Its protein product is CASSRGTGGYEQYF.

CDR3 sequence reads: CASRRIGENTEAFF. DNA of the CDR3: TGTGCCAGCAGAAGGATCGGGGAGAACACTGAAGCTTTCTTT. This chain links TRBV2 with TRBJ1-1, with D hard to call. The CDR3 extends over 14 amino acids. With 6 bases removed from V and 1 base from J, the gap between germline ends came to 12 bases. CDR1 and CDR2 (germline): SNHLY, FYNNEI.

The V and J genes are TRBV27 and TRBJ1-1; D may be TRBD1 (5 bases). Trimming removed 5 bases from V and 1 base from J, with 17 bases in between. This CDR3 region has 16 residues. In germline, CDR1 is MNHEY, CDR2 SMNVEV (reference sequence). The CDR3 loop is CASSVFAVQENTEAFF. The DNA for the CDR3 is TGTGCCAGCAGTGTCTTTGCGGTACAGGAGAACACTGAAGCTTTCTTT.

As for this clone: One end of the junction fails to match germline, which may point to a read error. The V gene is TRBV5-1, the J gene TRBJ2-1; D unclear. The CDR3 runs 13 residues. CDR1 and CDR2 (germline): SGHRS, YFSETQ. CDR3 bases: TGCGCCAGCAGCTTGGCTACCTACGATGAGCAGTTCTTC. The encoded protein is CASSLATYDEQFF. Supplemented by reference TRBV5-1 and TRBJ2-1, the full variable domain reads KAGVTQTPRYLIKTRGQQVTLSCSPISGHRSVSWYQQTPGQGLQFLFEYFSETQRNKGNFPGRFSGRQFSNSRSEMNVSTLELGDSALYLCASSLATYDEQFFGPGTRLTVL.

In nucleotides, the CDR3 is TGCGCCAGCAGCTTGGCCTGGAACAGTGAAAAACTGTTTTTT. Protein product: CASSLAWNSEKLFF. The chain links TRBV5-1 to TRBJ1-4, with D unclear. The germline V gene encodes CDR1 SGHRS and CDR2 YFSETQ. V lost 0 bases and J 7 bases, leaving 10 bases between the germline ends. This CDR3 has 14 amino acids.

V and J are TRBV27 and TRBJ1-5, with D unclear. The CDR3 loop spans 13 amino acids. With 0 bases removed from V and 5 bases from J, the gap between germline ends came to 5 bases. Germline V gene data show CDR1 as MNHEY and CDR2 as SMNVEV (reference sequence). This CDR3 reads CASSLSWHQPQHF. In DNA form, the CDR3 reads TGTGCCAGCAGTTTATCATGGCATCAGCCCCAGCATTTT.

The chain uses TRBV28 and TRBJ2-1; the match to TRBD2 covers 7 bases. Germline-derived CDR1 and CDR2 are MDHEN and SYDVKM. The length of the CDR3 is 16 residues. The V segment lost 6 bases and the J segment 7 bases; nucleotides outside the gene matches: 15. The DNA for the CDR3 is TGTGCCAGCAGCTCACCGGGGGGTGAGGCCGGGAATGAGCAGTTCTTC. It yields the protein CASSSPGGEAGNEQFF.

A word on this clone: The same CDR3 can be traced to other DNA sequences in this sample. The chain has TRBV19 and TRBJ2-5, with TRBD1 as a possible D gene (6 bases). Per the germline V gene, CDR1 is LNHDA and CDR2 is SQIVND (reference sequence). This CDR3 has 13 residues. V lost 3 bases to trimming and J lost 4 bases, with 9 bases between them. Here the CDR3 reads CASSIRRGETQYF. The CDR3 nucleotides read TGTGCCAGTAGTATCCGCAGGGGAGAGACCCAGTACTTC.

This clone appeared a single time. This same CDR3 is encoded by further DNA sequences in the sample. J is TRBJ1-1 and V is TRBV6-5, with D possibly being TRBD1 (6 bases). Germline V lookup: CDR1 MNHEY, CDR2 SVGAGI. Deletions cut 5 bases from V and 5 bases from J, with 12 bases between. This CDR3 spans 13 amino acids. The CDR3 here is CASSPPGATEAFF. In nucleotides, the CDR3 is TGTGCCAGCAGTCCCCCAGGGGCGACTGAAGCTTTCTTT.

Comments on this clone: Other DNA sequences in this specimen translate into the identical CDR3. The V gene is TRBV7-2, the J gene TRBJ2-5; D gene unclear. Trimming took 0 bases from V and 4 from J, leaving 3 bases between them. This CDR3 is built from 12 residues. Per the germline V gene, CDR1 is SGHTA and CDR2 is FQGNSA. The CDR3 region is CASSLARETQYF. The CDR3 DNA reads TGTGCCAGCAGCTTAGCTAGAGAGACCCAGTACTTC.

As concerns this clone: Other nucleotide sequences from this sample produce the same CDR3. V is TRBV7-2 and J is TRBJ1-1; weak D call: TRBD1 (5 bases). Looked up from germline, CDR1 is SGHTA and CDR2 is FQGNSA. This CDR3 region has 15 residues. Trimming took off 0 bases at V and 0 bases at J, with 8 bases between the two ends. The CDR3 loop reads CASSLAGGVNTEAFF. The CDR3 nucleotides are TGTGCCAGCAGCTTAGCCGGAGGGGTGAACACTGAAGCTTTCTTT.

This chain connects TRBV19 to TRBJ1-3; possibly TRBD1 for D (5 bases). The length of the CDR3 is 14 residues. Trimming left V 3 bases short and J 4 bases short, with 10 bases between. Germline CDR1 and CDR2: LNHDA and SQIVND (reference sequence). For the CDR3, the DNA is TGTGCCAGTAGTATCCGGGGCTACGGAAACACCATATATTTT. Translating gives CASSIRGYGNTIYF.

This chain connects TRBV5-1 to TRBJ2-1, with TRBD2 as a possible D gene (7 bases). Germline CDR1 is SGHRS and CDR2 is YFSETQ. CDR3 length: 13 amino acids. The V and J ends lost 1 base and 9 bases respectively, with 11 bases between them. In DNA form, the CDR3 reads TGCGCCAGCAGCTTGAGGGGGGGCGGTGAGCAGTTCTTC. Its protein is CASSLRGGGEQFF.